The next 23 T cell receptor beta chains were all read from a single sample in a study of T cell responses to AZD1222 COVID-19 vaccine (dated by TCRdb to the early 2020s). The time point tag for this specimen amounts to: about 28 days (+/-7) after the second vaccine dose. Preparation of the library involved the immunoSEQ multiplex PCR assay. TCRdb holds this immuneACCESS table with in-frame rearrangements only. Some clones are missing; in checked studies, unresolved V genes explain under half, and the rest has no known cause. Here the sample has 130,000 or so clones; roughly 90% occur a single time. In total, the top ten clones hold around 1% of the sample. The sample consisted of peripheral blood, taken 28 days after the second AZD1222 dose. The receptors derive from an adult who received the AZD1222 COVID-19 vaccine.

In this sample, this clone turned up a few times. V usage is TRBV11-3 and J usage is TRBJ2-7; D may correspond to TRBD1 or TRBD2 (5 bases each). This CDR3 spans 13 amino acids. Trimming pared 3 bases from V and 6 bases from J, leaving 12 bases between. CDR1 and CDR2 (germline): SGHNT, YENEEA. CDR3 loop: CASSFAWGTEQYF. The CDR3 nucleotides are TGTGCCAGCAGCTTTGCCTGGGGGACCGAGCAGTACTTC.

This clone showed up just once. This CDR3 is CASSVRGYEQYF. The CDR3 DNA follows: TGTGCCAGCAGTGTTAGAGGTTACGAGCAGTACTTC. V is TRBV2 and J is TRBJ2-7, with D uncertain. Germline V lookup: CDR1 SNHLY, CDR2 FYNNEI. Trimming took 4 bases from V and 4 from J, leaving 8 bases between them. The CDR3 spans 12 residues. The full variable domain, rest sourced from reference TRBV2 and TRBJ2-7, is EPEVTQTPSHQVTQMGQEVILRCVPISNHLYFYWYRQILGQKVEFLVSFYNNEISEKSEIFDDQFSVERPDGSNFTLKIRSTKLEDSAMYFCASSVRGYEQYFGPGTRLTVT.

The V gene is TRBV19, the J gene TRBJ1-3; 7 bases line up with TRBD1. Trimming removed 7 bases from V and 0 bases from J; junction bases left unmatched: 15. CDR3 size: 18 residues. Germline assignment: CDR1 LNHDA and CDR2 SQIVND (reference sequence). CDR3 loop: CASMRDSLDRDSGNTIYF. In DNA, the CDR3 is TGTGCCAGTATGCGGGACAGCTTGGATAGGGACTCTGGAAACACCATATATTTT.

CDR3 DNA sequence: TGTGCCAGCAGGTTCAGATGGAACGGGGAGCTGTTTTTT. It encodes CASRFRWNGELFF. The rearrangement links TRBV14 to TRBJ2-2; D is unresolved. The CDR3 length is 13 residues. Germline V gene lookup returns CDR1 SGHDN and CDR2 FVKESK. Trimming left V 6 bases short and J 7 bases short, with 12 bases between.

The chain couples TRBV19 to TRBJ2-6; D remains ambiguous. The V gene lost 5 bases and the J gene lost 0 bases, with 17 bases spanning the gap. CDR3 length equals 18 residues. Germline CDR1 reads LNHDA; CDR2 reads SQIVND (reference sequence). The CDR3 DNA reads TGTGCCAGTAGTCGCGGACGGCTATTATCCTCTGGGGCCAACGTCCTGACTTTC. This codes for CASSRGRLLSSGANVLTF. Drawing the rest from reference TRBV19 and TRBJ2-6, the complete variable domain is DGGITQSPKYLFRKEGQNVTLSCEQNLNHDAMYWYRQDPGQGLRLIYYSQIVNDFQKGDIAEGYSVSREKKESFPLTVTSAQKNPTAFYLCASSRGRLLSSGANVLTFGAGSRLTVL.

The chain recombines TRBV3-1 (or the pseudogene TRBV3-2) with TRBJ2-1; 13 bases line up with TRBD2. The germline CDR1 and CDR2 sequences are LGHDT and YNNKEL (reference sequence). After removal of 4 bases from V and 7 bases from J, the junction contained 1 base not matched to a gene. This CDR3 has 14 amino acids. This chain's CDR3 is CASSRGLAGNEQFF. The DNA for the CDR3 is TGTGCCAGCAGCCGGGGACTAGCGGGAAATGAGCAGTTCTTC.

The chain is built from TRBV9 and TRBJ1-6, with 8 bases matching TRBD1. The CDR3 consists of 15 residues. Trimming at V came to 0 bases and at J to 7 bases, leaving 3 bases not matched to a gene. The germline V gene encodes CDR1 SGDLS and CDR2 YYNGEE. The CDR3 DNA sequence: TGTGCCAGCAGCGTAGGGTGGACAGGGAATTCACCCCTCCACTTT. It translates to CASSVGWTGNSPLHF.

The V and J genes are TRBV6-1 and TRBJ1-5; tentative D call: TRBD1 (6 bases). Looked up from germline, CDR1 is MNHNS and CDR2 is SASEGT. Between the trimmed V and J ends, which lost 11 bases and 4 bases, there was a span of 15 bases. CDR3 length equals 13 residues. For the CDR3, the DNA is TGTGCCCACTACAGGGTCGAGAATCAGCCCCAGCATTTT. This gives the protein CAHYRVENQPQHF.

The genes are TRBV19 and TRBJ1-6; 9 bases are shared with TRBD1. With 10 bases clipped from V and 7 bases from J, the junction kept 2 bases outside the gene matches. Per germline, CDR1 LNHDA and CDR2 SQIVND (reference sequence). The CDR3 extends over 12 amino acids. The CDR3 DNA sequence: TGTGCCACCGGACAGGGGAATTCACCCCTCCACTTT. As protein: CATGQGNSPLHF.

This chain joins TRBV2 and TRBJ2-5; 7 nucleotides line up with TRBD1. The CDR3 is made up of 12 amino acids. V dropped 6 bases and J dropped 5; count of bases not matched to a gene: 3. Per the germline V gene, CDR1 is SNHLY and CDR2 is FYNNEI. The CDR3 DNA follows: TGTGCCAGCAGGACAGGGTCCGAGACCCAGTACTTC. It codes for CASRTGSETQYF.

The chain links TRBV6-1 to TRBJ1-6, with a possible D match to TRBD1 (5 bases). V lost 0 bases, J lost 6 bases, and 15 bases lay in between. CDR1 is MNHNS and CDR2 is SASEGT in the germline V gene. This CDR3 is 17 amino acids long. For the CDR3, the DNA is TGTGCCAGCAGTGAAGCGAGTCGGTACAGGTTTAATTCACCCCTCCACTTT. This encodes CASSEASRYRFNSPLHF.

CDR3 in amino acids: CASSSQGSNTEAFF. The CDR3, as DNA: TGCGCCAGCAGCTCACAGGGTAGCAACACTGAAGCTTTCTTT. The V call is TRBV5-1, the J call TRBJ1-1; TRBD1 might be the D (6 bases). Germline V gives CDR1 SGHRS, CDR2 YFSETQ. The CDR3 sequence is 14 residues long. V was pared by 3 bases and J by 2 bases, with 11 bases between.

This chain connects TRBV2 to TRBJ1-3; tentatively, D is TRBD1 (5 bases). This CDR3 comprises 13 residues. The ends were cut back, 6 bases at V and 4 bases at J, with 10 bases in the middle. Germline V lookup: CDR1 SNHLY, CDR2 FYNNEI. In nucleotides, the CDR3 is TGTGCCAGCAGGAAGGGGAACGGAAACACCATATATTTT. As protein: CASRKGNGNTIYF.

V is TRBV5-1 and J is TRBJ2-7; 10 nucleotides agree with TRBD1. The V and J ends lost 0 bases and 5 bases, in that order; junction bases with no gene match: 5. There are 15 residues in the CDR3. The germline V gene has CDR1 SGHRS and CDR2 YFSETQ. For the CDR3, the DNA is TGCGCCAGCAGCTTGGAGGGACAGGGGAGCAACGAGCAGTACTTC. It codes for CASSLEGQGSNEQYF.

The rearrangement uses TRBV9 and TRBJ2-1, with TRBD2 matching over 7 bases. The trim removed 6 bases at V and 3 bases at J, leaving 12 bases unmatched. Germline loops: CDR1 SGDLS, CDR2 YYNGEE. The CDR3 contains 16 residues. The CDR3 coding sequence is TGTGCCAGCACCTCGGGGCTAGCGGTTGACTACAATGAGCAGTTCTTC. The encoded protein is CASTSGLAVDYNEQFF. The variable domain in full, completed from reference TRBV9 and TRBJ2-1, reads DSGVTQTPKHLITATGQRVTLRCSPRSGDLSVYWYQQSLDQGLQFLIQYYNGEERAKGNILERFSAQQFPDLHSELNLSSLELGDSALYFCASTSGLAVDYNEQFFGPGTRLTVL.

V usage is TRBV18 and J usage is TRBJ2-7; 7 bases are a match to TRBD1. Trimming took 3 bases from V and 3 from J; bases not matched to a gene: 11. The CDR3 has 16 residues. Per the germline V gene, CDR1 is KGHSH and CDR2 is LQKENI. The CDR3 sequence: CASSPFGTANFYEQYF. The CDR3 nucleotides are TGTGCCAGCTCACCCTTCGGGACAGCTAACTTCTACGAGCAGTACTTC.

The CDR3 region is CASSARYGTPYSNQPQHF. The CDR3 DNA follows: TGTGCCAGCAGTGCAAGATACGGGACACCGTATAGCAATCAGCCCCAGCATTTT. This chain uses TRBV6-1 with TRBJ1-5, with TRBD1 as a possible D gene (6 bases). CDR3 length equals 18 residues. The germline V gene encodes CDR1 MNHNS and CDR2 SASEGT. V lost 4 bases to trimming and J lost 0 bases, with 19 bases between them.

The genes are TRBV2 and TRBJ1-2, with a tentative D call TRBD1 (5 bases). The CDR3 is 13 amino acids. V was trimmed by 8 bases and J by 8 bases, leaving 18 bases between them. CDR1 is SNHLY, CDR2 FYNNEI, per germline. The CDR3 spells CASLQEGWGGYTF. CDR3 DNA sequence: TGTGCCAGCTTACAAGAGGGATGGGGCGGCTACACCTTC.

This clone was recorded once. The rearrangement links TRBV11-2 to TRBJ2-1; D may correspond to TRBD1 or TRBD2 (5 bases each). Trimming pared 5 bases from V and 10 bases from J, leaving 21 bases between. This CDR3 spans 15 amino acids. Looked up from germline, CDR1 is SGHAT and CDR2 is FQNNGV. The CDR3 DNA reads TGTGCCAGCAGCCTCCCTGGGACGGCCCTATGGGAGCAGTTCTTC. It is translated as CASSLPGTALWEQFF.

The chain uses TRBV12-5 and TRBJ1-5; D not certain. V was clipped by 0 bases and J by 4 bases, with 16 bases between them. This CDR3 region has 17 residues. Germline CDR1 and CDR2: LGHNT and FRNRAP. As DNA, the CDR3 is TGTGCTAGTGGTTTGGTAACGTGGGGATCAGGAAATCAGCCCCAGCATTTT. It codes for CASGLVTWGSGNQPQHF.

This CDR3 reads CASSLGMYEQYF. CDR3 in DNA: TGTGCCAGCAGTTTAGGGATGTACGAGCAGTACTTC. The J gene is TRBJ2-7, the V gene TRBV12-3 or TRBV12-4, with D unclear. The CDR3 contains 12 residues. V shed 1 base and J shed 4 bases, with 5 bases lying between them.

This chain connects TRBV7-3 to TRBJ2-5; D remains unclear. Trimming pared 3 bases from V and 1 base from J, leaving 9 bases between. This CDR3 contains 14 residues. Germline CDR1 and CDR2: SGHTA and FQGTGA. The chain's CDR3 is CASSLNGLQETQYF. The CDR3 DNA is TGTGCCAGCAGCTTGAACGGCCTCCAAGAGACCCAGTACTTC.

This chain joins TRBV18 and TRBJ2-7; 9 nucleotides agree with TRBD1. The CDR3 has 15 amino acids. V was pared by 5 bases and J by 2 bases, with 7 bases of the junction left unmatched. CDR1 is KGHSH and CDR2 is LQKENI in the germline V gene. CDR3 protein: CASSSGDRDTYEQYF. The CDR3 nucleotides read TGTGCCAGCTCATCGGGGGACAGGGATACCTACGAGCAGTACTTC.